A selection of T cell receptor beta chains follows, all from one sample in a study of T cell responses to AZD1222 COVID-19 vaccine. The data were produced by immunoSEQ multiplex PCR, yet TCRdb's version contains in-frame clones alone and is incomplete. The sample has over 110,000 clones; about 93% are singletons. Sequenced here: peripheral blood, sampled on day 0 of AZD1222 vaccination. All receptors derive from an adult in good health. CDR3s include the opening cysteine and the closing phenylalanine or tryptophan. The D gene is left open where the match is weak. Some rows mark clone size as missing; the rest say once, few, many or name a class of expanded clone.

clone_size	d_call	j_call	v_call	cdr3_nt	cdr3_aa
.	TRBD2	TRBJ2-7	TRBV5-4	TGTGCCAGCAGCATAATCGGGGGGGCTTCCTACGAGCAGTACTTC	CASSIIGGASYEQYF
once	.	TRBJ1-1	TRBV27	TGTGCCAGCAACCCTCAGCGGGGGGACACTGAAGCTTTCTTT	CASNPQRGDTEAFF
once	.	TRBJ2-5	TRBV5-1	TGCGCCAGCAGCCGTACCGGGACAACAGAGACCCAGTACTTC	CASSRTGTTETQYF
.	.	TRBJ2-1	TRBV19	TGTGCCAGTAGTATCGGTAGTGAGGGCTACAATGAGCAGTTCTTC	CASSIGSEGYNEQFF
once	.	TRBJ1-2	TRBV7-9	TGTGCCAGCAGCTTGGAGGGACTCGTAGCAGGCTACACCTTC	CASSLEGLVAGYTF
.	.	TRBJ2-7	TRBV9	TGTGCCAGCAGCCTCGGGACGCCCGCCTACGAGCAGTACTTC	CASSLGTPAYEQYF
once	.	TRBJ1-5	TRBV6-5	TGTGCCAGCAGCCTGACCGATAGCAATCAGCCCCAGCATTTT	CASSLTDSNQPQHF
.	.	TRBJ2-2	TRBV11-3	TGTGCCAGCAGCTTCCAGGGCGCGAACACCGGGGAGCTGTTTTTT	CASSFQGANTGELFF
.	.	TRBJ1-1	TRBV29-1	TGCAGCGCTCTAGGACACATGAACACTGAAGCTTTCTTT	CSALGHMNTEAFF
once	.	TRBJ2-3	TRBV14	TGTGCCAGCAGCCAAGAAGGACAAGGCACAGATACGCAGTATTTT	CASSQEGQGTDTQYF
.	.	TRBJ1-1	TRBV29-1	TGCAGCGCTGACCGTTACGGGAACACTGAAGCTTTCTTT	CSADRYGNTEAFF
.	.	TRBJ1-5	TRBV6-5	TGTGCCAGCACCCAAAACAGGGCTAGCAATCAGCCCCAGCATTTT	CASTQNRASNQPQHF
.	.	TRBJ2-5	TRBV4-3	TGCGCCAGCAGCCAAGAAAGGGGTTCGGAGACCCAGTACTTC	CASSQERGSETQYF
.	.	TRBJ2-7	TRBV4-1	TGCGCCAGCAGCCAAGATCCCGGGGGCCTATACGAGCAGTACTTC	CASSQDPGGLYEQYF
.	.	TRBJ2-5	TRBV7-2	TGTGCCAGCAGCTTGGCTCTGTGGGAGACCCAGTACTTC	CASSLALWETQYF
.	.	TRBJ1-3	TRBV2	TGTGCCAGCAGTACGGGTCCGACACTTAACTCTGGAAACACCATATATTTT	CASSTGPTLNSGNTIYF
.	TRBD2	TRBJ2-1	TRBV5-1	TGCGCCAGCAGCTTGTCAGCGGGAGGGCTAAGGGGCAATGAGCAGTTCTTC	CASSLSAGGLRGNEQFF
few	.	TRBJ1-2	TRBV4-2	TGTGCCAGCAGCCCATCCGGGACACAAAACGGGGGCTATGGCTACACCTTC	CASSPSGTQNGGYGYTF
.	.	TRBJ2-5	TRBV18	TGTGCCAGCTCACCGACACAGGCTCAAGAGACCCAGTACTTC	CASSPTQAQETQYF
.	TRBD1	TRBJ2-7	TRBV13	TGTGCCAGCAGCACGGGACAGGGGGGTTACGAGCAGTACTTC	CASSTGQGGYEQYF
.	.	TRBJ2-2	TRBV7-3	TGTGCCAGCAGCTTAGGATCGGGCACCGGGGAGCTGTTTTTT	CASSLGSGTGELFF
.	TRBD2	TRBJ2-5	TRBV29-1	TGCAGCGTTGAACTAGCGGGAGTGGAGACCCAGTACTTC	CSVELAGVETQYF
.	.	TRBJ2-1	TRBV7-9	TGTGCCAGCAGCTCGAGCAGTGATGAGCAGTTCTTC	CASSSSSDEQFF
.	.	TRBJ2-7	TRBV18	TGTGCCAGCTCACCACCGACTTCCAGGGGCTACGAGCAGTACTTC	CASSPPTSRGYEQYF
.	.	TRBJ1-5	TRBV9	TGTGCCAGCAGCGTAATATTAAACGCGCGGGCGGTATATCAGCCCCAGCATTTT	CASSVILNARAVYQPQHF
.	.	TRBJ1-1	TRBV12-3/TRBV12-4	TGTGCCAGCAGATATTACTCGGGGACTGAAGCTTTCTTT	CASRYYSGTEAFF
.	.	TRBJ2-1	TRBV2	TGTGCCAGCAGTTTCTCCTACAATGAGCAGTTCTTC	CASSFSYNEQFF
.	.	TRBJ2-7	TRBV3-1/TRBV3-2	TGTGCCAGCAGCCGAGCCGCAGGCTACAACTACGAGCAGTACTTC	CASSRAAGYNYEQYF
.	.	TRBJ1-5	TRBV4-2	TGTGCCAGCAGCCAAGAATGGGGGAGCAATCAGCCCCAGCATTTT	CASSQEWGSNQPQHF
.	.	TRBJ1-4	TRBV9	TGTGCCAGCAGCCCGGGACACATTACAACTAATGAAAAACTGTTTTTT	CASSPGHITTNEKLFF
.	.	TRBJ1-6	TRBV27	TGTGCCAGCAGCCACCGGGGGCATAATTCACCCCTCCACTTT	CASSHRGHNSPLHF
.	.	TRBJ1-3	TRBV9	TGTGCCAGCAGCCCGCCAGGGTCCGGAAACACCATATATTTT	CASSPPGSGNTIYF
.	TRBD2	TRBJ2-5	TRBV5-1	TGCGCCAGCAGCTTGAGGCTAGCGGGGGGAGAGACCCAGTACTTC	CASSLRLAGGETQYF
.	.	TRBJ1-1	TRBV6-5	TGTGCCAGCAGAGCCAAGAGGGGGAACACTGAAGCTTTCTTT	CASRAKRGNTEAFF
.	TRBD2	TRBJ2-7	TRBV29-1	TGCAGCGTTGAAAGTAGCGGGACTACGTCGCTTAAGTTC	CSVESSGTTSLKF
.	TRBD1	TRBJ1-1	TRBV9	TGTGCCAGCAGCCTCGCAGGGGGGACCACTGAAGCTTTCTTT	CASSLAGGTTEAFF
.	.	TRBJ2-1	TRBV11-3	TGTGCCAGCAGCTCGGGGGCTGGGAATGAGCAGTTCTTC	CASSSGAGNEQFF
.	TRBD1	TRBJ1-2	TRBV7-2	TGTGCCAGCAGCTTGGGACAGAACTATGGCTACACCTTC	CASSLGQNYGYTF
once	.	TRBJ1-3	TRBV19	TGTGCCACTGGACAGCACATCTCTGGAAACACCATATATTTT	CATGQHISGNTIYF
.	.	TRBJ2-5	TRBV5-4	TGTGCCAGCAGCTTGCCACTAGCTGCCGGGGAGACCCAGTACTTC	CASSLPLAAGETQYF